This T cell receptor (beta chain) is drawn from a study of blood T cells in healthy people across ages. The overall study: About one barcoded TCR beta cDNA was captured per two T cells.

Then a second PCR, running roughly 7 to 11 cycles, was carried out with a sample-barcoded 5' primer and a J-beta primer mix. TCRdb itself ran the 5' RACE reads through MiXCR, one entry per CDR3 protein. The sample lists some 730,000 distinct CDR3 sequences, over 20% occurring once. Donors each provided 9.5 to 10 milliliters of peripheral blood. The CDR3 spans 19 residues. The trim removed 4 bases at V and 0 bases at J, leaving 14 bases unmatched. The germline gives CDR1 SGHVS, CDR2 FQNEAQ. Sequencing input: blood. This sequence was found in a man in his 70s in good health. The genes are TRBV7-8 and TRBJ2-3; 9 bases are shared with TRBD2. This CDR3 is CASSSSVSGGRNSTDTQYF. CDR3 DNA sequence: TGTGCCAGCAGCTCCTCCGTGAGCGGGGGGCGAAACAGCACAGATACGCAGTATTTT. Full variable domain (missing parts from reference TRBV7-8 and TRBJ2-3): GAGVSQSPRYKVAKRGQDVALRCDPISGHVSLFWYQQALGQGPEFLTYFQNEAQLDKSGLPSDRFFAERPEGSVSTLKIQRTQQEDSAVYLCASSSSVSGGRNSTDTQYFGPGTRLTVL.